This T cell receptor (beta chain) was sequenced during a study of graft-versus-host responses after intestinal transplantation. For the study at large: Once they had received anti-thymocyte globulin induction, all recipients took tacrolimus and steroids for around 3 years.

V lost 7 bases to trimming and J lost 8 bases, with 14 bases between them. The CDR3 has 11 amino acids. Germline assignment: CDR1 DFQATT and CDR2 SNEGSKA (reference sequence). About this clone: Its target is not known.

Data came from immunoSEQ multiplex PCR; TCRdb stores just in-frame clones and leaves some out. The repertoire holds tens of thousands of clones, with 85% to 90% as singletons. This chain uses TRBV20-1 with TRBJ1-2; possible D gene TRBD1, 5 bases. This material consisted of unstimulated CD4+ T cells sorted from spleen or lymph node cells, taken before intestinal transplant. This TCR was recovered from a human donor who received an intestinal transplant. This CDR3 reads CSVGDWGGYTF. CDR3 bases: TGCAGTGTAGGGGACTGGGGCGGCTACACCTTC.